The entry below gives a single TCR beta chain sequence along with its context. Its antigen remains unidentified. No much larger clonotype is one base removed from it; base qualities were not supplied. These data originate in a study of cytomegalovirus exposure and HLA in healthy donors (TCRdb year 2017). In the study overall: A later analysis indicated that the roughly 130 validation repertoires were generated on the platform also employed for the 650 to 850 repertoires of the first cohort. The study aimed to test whether signatures of past pathogen exposure could be identified by cataloging public T cell receptors. A separate validation cohort of approximately 130 different subjects was used in addition to the 666-subject first cohort. The study combined high-throughput TCR immunosequencing, statistical association of individual TCRs with disease status, and machine learning to predict cytomegalovirus infection status.

Receptor amplification or capture employed the immunoSEQ multiplex PCR assay. The source study handled its data this way. A statistical classification framework was developed to diagnose cytomegalovirus status using the catalog of TCR beta chain sequences. This is the immuneACCESS table as TCRdb keeps it, with only in-frame sequences that have V and J called. A part of the clones is gone; compared with another copy, unresolved V genes explain less than half, and the rest is unexplained. D and trimming come from the DNA, and the V and J calls and clone size come from that table. Within this sample are 150,000 to 250,000 clones, with around 83% of them counted one time only. The top ten hold over 10% of the sample. Broader findings and caveats from the paper: The authors suggested that the approach could potentially be extended to other disease states and immunological phenotypes. A later analysis lacked HLA typing for the validation cohort, so it scored co-occurrence in that cohort across all 120 repertoires. A total of 150 to 200 TCR beta chains were listed by the study as associated with cytomegalovirus. Cytomegalovirus status was reported to be diagnosed by the classifier with high specificity and sensitivity in both the original and validation cohorts. A few of the identified cytomegalovirus-associated TCR beta chains were confirmed in vitro to be specific for cytomegalovirus antigens. Most TCR sequences were seen in very few donors, while some public TCRs were found in many individuals. Subsequent analysis determined that TCRs grouped into clusters in the first cohort also showed a tendency toward co-occurrence across the roughly 110 validation repertoires, and about 94% of cluster scores exceeded 0.

The donors were included in the validation cohort of 120 subjects, a group kept apart from the 666-subject first cohort. V gives up 3 bases and J gives up 7 bases, and the segment between their germline ends measures 12 bases. The CDR3 runs 14 amino acids, cysteine and phenylalanine included. The CDR3 DNA has 42 bases and is translated from base 1. The germline V gene (reference sequence) sets CDR1 to LNHNV and CDR2 to YYDKDF. The V and J segments used are TRBV15 and TRBJ1-4; no confident D gene assignment can be made. This clonotype was sampled from a woman aged 25 to 39 in good health and CMV-seropositive. The sequenced sample was PBMCs. This receptor has the CDR3 CATSSGGLGEKLFF. The nucleotide sequence reads TGTGCCACCAGCAGTGGCGGTCTAGGTGAAAAACTGTTTTTT.